This T cell receptor (beta chain) was identified in a study of neurological immune-mediated disorders. Synthesis of cDNA was carried out by template-switch 5'RACE. The reaction used 10-nucleotide random UMIs. TCRdb fed the 5' RACE reads into MiXCR, producing one record per CDR3 protein. The repertoire holds some 15,000 distinct CDR3 sequences, with approximately 7.7% as singletons. 950,000 to 1,000,000 sorted CD4+ or CD8+ T cells made each library. The CDR3 is 11 amino acids. Germline CDR1 reads DFQATT; CDR2 reads SNEGSKA (reference sequence). With 7 bases removed from V and 8 bases from J, the gap between germline ends came to 13 bases. This clonotype has ten or more counts.

Input material: CD8+ T cells from blood. The chain couples TRBV20-1 to TRBJ2-3, with a tentative D call TRBD1 (5 bases). This receptor was obtained from a woman aged 35 to 49 in good health. The CDR3 nucleotides read TGCAGTGTCAGGGATTATACTACGCAGTATTTT. Encoded protein: CSVRDYTTQYF.